This entry lists 30 T cell receptor beta chains sequenced from one sample in a study of blood T cell repertoires in COVID-19. Produced via immunoSEQ multiplex PCR; TCRdb's table is partial and in-frame only. The data show 110,000 to 150,000 clones, with 80% to 90% seen just once and roughly 10% held by the top ten. The sequenced material came from peripheral blood. The receptors come from a man between 60 and 75 years old with active or convalescent COVID-19.

V gene TRBV9 combines with J gene TRBJ1-3, with D uncertain. The CDR3 spans 18 residues. Trimming stripped 1 base from V and 0 bases from J, with 17 bases between. Germline V lookup: CDR1 SGDLS, CDR2 YYNGEE. CDR3 sequence reads: CASSVTPRPGVSGNTIYF. Written as DNA, the CDR3 is TGTGCCAGCAGCGTAACCCCCCGACCGGGAGTCTCTGGAAACACCATATATTTT.

The chain is built from TRBV6-5 and TRBJ1-6; a possible D gene is TRBD1 (5 bases). From germline, CDR1 is MNHEY and CDR2 SVGAGI. This CDR3 spans 14 amino acids. Trimming stripped 2 bases from V and 7 bases from J, with 9 bases between. The CDR3 region has the DNA TGTGCCAGCAGTTACGTAAGGGGAAATTCACCCCTCCACTTT. It encodes CASSYVRGNSPLHF.

This rearrangement joins TRBV30 to TRBJ2-2; D remains ambiguous. Trimming shortened V by 2 bases and J by 5 bases, and 3 bases separated the two germline ends. Germline CDR1 reads GTSNPN; CDR2 reads SVGIG (reference sequence). The CDR3 runs to 11 residues. CDR3 sequence reads: CAWSLTGELFF. The CDR3 DNA reads TGTGCCTGGAGTCTTACCGGGGAGCTGTTTTTT. Full variable domain (rest looked up from reference TRBV30 and TRBJ2-2): SQTIHQWPATLVQPVGSPLSLECTVEGTSNPNLYWYRQAAGRGLQLLFYSVGIGQISSEVPQNLSASRPQDRQFILSSKKLLLSDSGFYLCAWSLTGELFFGEGSRLTVL.

The gene calls are TRBV3-1 (or the pseudogene TRBV3-2) and TRBJ2-1; 12 nucleotides align to TRBD2. CDR1 and CDR2 from the germline V gene are LGHDT and YNNKEL (reference sequence). V trimming: 4 bases; J trimming: 0 bases; junction bases outside the gene matches: 7. This CDR3 comprises 18 residues. The chain's CDR3 is CASSPRLAGGSSYNEQFF. In DNA form, the CDR3 reads TGTGCCAGCAGCCCGCGGCTAGCGGGAGGGAGCTCCTACAATGAGCAGTTCTTC.

The chain has TRBV7-9 and TRBJ2-4; 9 bases fit TRBD2. CDR3 length equals 15 residues. The germline CDR1 and CDR2 sequences are SEHNR and FQNEAQ (reference sequence). Trimming took 0 bases from V and 8 from J; bases not matched to a gene: 5. CDR3 coding DNA: TGTGCCAGCAGCTTAGCCGGGACTAGCATTTACATTCAGTACTTC. It yields the protein CASSLAGTSIYIQYF. The full variable domain, completed using reference TRBV7-9 and TRBJ2-4, is DTGVSQNPRHKITKRGQNVTFRCDPISEHNRLYWYRQTLGQGPEFLTYFQNEAQLEKSRLLSDRFSAERPKGSFSTLEIQRTEQGDSAMYLCASSLAGTSIYIQYFGAGTRLSVL.

The chain recombines TRBV5-4 with TRBJ2-7; perhaps TRBD1 as D (5 bases). V lost 2 bases and J lost 7, with 13 bases in between. CDR1 SGHNT and CDR2 YYREEE come from the germline V gene (reference sequence). The CDR3 runs to 13 residues. In nucleotides, the CDR3 is TGTGCCAGCAGCTTAATAGGGGCTAAAGAGCAGTACGTC. It translates to CASSLIGAKEQYV.

The chain joins TRBV7-9 to TRBJ1-2; 8 bases match TRBD1. CDR3 length: 15 residues. Germline V lookup: CDR1 SEHNR, CDR2 FQNEAQ (reference sequence). Unmatched junction bases numbered 4, after V lost 1 base and J lost 3 bases. The CDR3 protein is CASSLGTGLDYGYTF. The CDR3 DNA reads as TGTGCCAGCAGCTTAGGGACAGGGTTGGACTATGGCTACACCTTC. Variable domain in full (rest from reference TRBV7-9 and TRBJ1-2): DTGVSQNPRHKITKRGQNVTFRCDPISEHNRLYWYRQTLGQGPEFLTYFQNEAQLEKSRLLSDRFSAERPKGSFSTLEIQRTEQGDSAMYLCASSLGTGLDYGYTFGSGTRLTVV.

The gene calls are TRBV3-1 (or the pseudogene TRBV3-2) and TRBJ1-2; weak D call: TRBD1 (6 bases). The CDR3 consists of 16 residues. V shed 1 base and J shed 4 bases, with 16 bases lying between them. Germline V gene lookup returns CDR1 LGHDT and CDR2 YNNKEL (reference sequence). The CDR3 region has the DNA TGTGCCAGCAGCCAAGTCGTTGTTGGACAGACCTATGGCTACACCTTC. Its protein product is CASSQVVVGQTYGYTF.

The genes are TRBV29-1 and TRBJ2-1; unclear D gene. Germline lookup yields CDR1 SQVTM and CDR2 ANQGSEA. The CDR3 covers 14 residues. V was cut by 0 bases and J by 6 bases, with 12 bases left in between. CDR3 sequence: CSVEDGRRINEQFF. The DNA for the CDR3 is TGCAGCGTTGAAGATGGGCGCAGGATCAATGAGCAGTTCTTC.

The chain carries TRBV14 and TRBJ2-3, with a tentative D call TRBD2 (6 bases). The CDR3 sequence is 15 residues long. Germline-derived CDR1 and CDR2 are SGHDN and FVKESK. Trimming shortened V by 3 bases and J by 2 bases, and 12 bases separated the two germline ends. For the CDR3, the DNA is TGTGCCAGCAGCCAGAGACTAGGGGCCACAGATACGCAGTATTTT. Translated, it gives CASSQRLGATDTQYF.

The chain is built from TRBV11-3 and TRBJ1-1, with TRBD1 as a possible D gene (5 bases). Per the germline V gene, CDR1 is SGHNT and CDR2 is YENEEA. This CDR3 is built from 15 residues. The ends were cut back, 1 base at V and 1 base at J, with 10 bases in the middle. The DNA of the CDR3 is TGTGCCAGCAGCTTAGTGCCCCAGGGGAACACTGAAGCTTTCTTT. Residues: CASSLVPQGNTEAFF.

The chain employs TRBV5-6 and TRBJ2-6; D is perhaps TRBD2 (5 bases). Germline-derived CDR1 and CDR2 are SGHDT and YYEEEE. Between the trimmed V and J ends, which lost 0 bases and 0 bases, there was a span of 13 bases. This CDR3 region has 18 residues. The CDR3 DNA follows: TGTGCCAGCAGCTTGGGTCTGGCAGACTACTCTGGGGCCAACGTCCTGACTTTC. Translated: CASSLGLADYSGANVLTF. The variable domain in full, completed from reference TRBV5-6 and TRBJ2-6, reads DAGVTQSPTHLIKTRGQQVTLRCSPKSGHDTVSWYQQALGQGPQFIFQYYEEEERQRGNFPDRFSGHQFPNYSSELNVNALLLGDSALYLCASSLGLADYSGANVLTFGAGSRLTVL.

This chain uses TRBV7-8 with TRBJ2-2, with 7 bases identical to TRBD1. The junction had 7 bases not matched to a gene; V was cut back by 0 bases and J by 3 bases. The CDR3 runs to 17 residues. Germline V lookup: CDR1 SGHVS, CDR2 FQNEAQ. As DNA, the CDR3 is TGTGCCAGCAGCTTAGCCCCGACAGGGTCCCACACCGGGGAGCTGTTTTTT. This gives the protein CASSLAPTGSHTGELFF.

The chain has TRBV12-3 or TRBV12-4 and TRBJ2-1, with D maybe TRBD2 (5 bases). The CDR3 length is 13 residues. V lost 7 bases, J lost 1 base, and 8 bases lay in between. The chain's CDR3 is CASKAESYNEQFF. Here the CDR3 DNA reads TGTGCCAGCAAAGCGGAATCCTACAATGAGCAGTTCTTC.

This rearrangement joins TRBV7-9 to TRBJ1-1; unclear D gene. The V gene lost 4 bases and the J gene lost 11 bases, with 17 bases spanning the gap. CDR3 length: 13 amino acids. Germline lookup yields CDR1 SEHNR and CDR2 FQNEAQ (reference sequence). In DNA, the CDR3 is TGTGCCAGCAGCTCGGTAGGGAGTCTTAAGGCTTTCTTT. This sequence encodes CASSSVGSLKAFF.

J is TRBJ1-6 and V is TRBV13; D call uncertain. Trimming pared 7 bases from V and 10 bases from J, leaving 17 bases between. The CDR3 spans 14 residues. The germline V gene has CDR1 PRHDT and CDR2 FYEKMQ (reference sequence). The CDR3: CASKTPDEGSPLHF. Written as DNA, the CDR3 is TGTGCCAGCAAAACCCCCGACGAGGGCTCACCCCTCCACTTT.

This chain joins TRBV2 and TRBJ2-3, with TRBD2 matching 7 bases. The CDR3 sequence is 14 residues long. Germline V lookup: CDR1 SNHLY, CDR2 FYNNEI. The junction had 9 bases not matched to a gene; V was cut back by 9 bases and J by 3 bases. Written as DNA, the CDR3 is TGTGCCAGTCTGGGACTATCGGGGACAGATACGCAGTATTTT. This gives the protein CASLGLSGTDTQYF.

The rearrangement uses TRBV20-1 and TRBJ1-5, with a possible D match to TRBD1 (6 bases). Germline V gene lookup returns CDR1 DFQATT and CDR2 SNEGSKA (reference sequence). The germline V and J ends were trimmed by 3 bases and 6 bases, with 27 bases remaining between them. This CDR3 region has 18 residues. The CDR3 is CSASRGYDSREGGQPQHF. CDR3 DNA: TGCAGTGCTAGTAGAGGGTACGACAGCAGGGAGGGGGGTCAGCCCCAGCATTTT.

The rearrangement joins TRBV2 to TRBJ2-5; 11 nucleotides line up with TRBD2. The V gene end was trimmed by 6 bases and the J gene end by 4 bases; junction bases not matched to a gene: 7. The CDR3 spans 15 residues. Germline V gene lookup returns CDR1 SNHLY and CDR2 FYNNEI. The CDR3 nucleotides are TGTGCCAGCAGCATGCGGACTAGCGGGCGAGAGACCCAGTACTTC. Translating it yields CASSMRTSGRETQYF.

The V and J genes are TRBV6-2 or TRBV6-3 and TRBJ2-5, with TRBD2 identical over 11 bases. The CDR3 totals 17 residues. The junction had 10 bases not matched to a gene; V was cut back by 2 bases and J by 5 bases. Germline CDR1 MNHEY, CDR2 SVGEGT. This CDR3 reads CASSYPGTSGQPETQYF. DNA of the CDR3: TGTGCCAGCAGTTACCCCGGGACTAGCGGCCAACCGGAGACCCAGTACTTC.

This clone was seen just once. V usage is TRBV6-2 or TRBV6-3 and J usage is TRBJ1-1; 8 bases are a match to TRBD1. Unmatched junction bases numbered 7, after V lost 0 bases and J lost 7 bases. Germline CDR1 is MNHEY and CDR2 is SVGEGT. The CDR3 contains 15 residues. CDR3 in DNA: TGTGCCAGCAGTTACTCGGACAGGGAGGGAGATGAAGCTTTCTTT. This gives the protein CASSYSDREGDEAFF.

V and J are TRBV9 and TRBJ2-1; D remains ambiguous. Trimming took off 0 bases at V and 6 bases at J, with 7 bases between the two ends. Looked up from germline, CDR1 is SGDLS and CDR2 is YYNGEE. The CDR3 consists of 13 residues. The CDR3 DNA follows: TGTGCCAGCAGCGTAGGGCGGTCCAATGAGCAGTTCTTC. It translates to CASSVGRSNEQFF.

The chain employs TRBV4-3 and TRBJ2-3; 9 bases align to TRBD1. The CDR3 contains 17 residues. Germline CDR1 and CDR2: LGHNA and YSLEER. Losses at the gene ends were 3 bases for V and 3 bases for J; bases not matched to a gene: 10. CDR3 DNA: TGCGCCAGCAGCCACACGACAGGGGGAAAGACTACAGATACGCAGTATTTT. It codes for CASSHTTGGKTTDTQYF.

This rearrangement joins TRBV14 to TRBJ1-2, with no clear D. Germline CDR1 reads SGHDN; CDR2 reads FVKESK. The V end lost 4 bases, the J end lost 2 bases, and 5 bases lay between the germline ends. This CDR3 comprises 12 residues. The CDR3 region has the DNA TGTGCCAGCAGCCCTAACAACTATGGCTACACCTTC. Its protein product is CASSPNNYGYTF.

This sequence joins TRBV2 and TRBJ1-5; D is possibly TRBD1 (6 bases). The CDR3 has 14 amino acids. Germline-derived CDR1 and CDR2 are SNHLY and FYNNEI. V was cut by 5 bases and J by 5 bases, with 13 bases left in between. The CDR3 DNA follows: TGTGCCAGCAGTCGTAATCACAGGGATCAGCCCCAGCATTTT. Translation: CASSRNHRDQPQHF.

The chain is built from TRBV19 and TRBJ1-1; 8 bases map to TRBD1. V gave up 5 bases and J gave up 1 base; unmatched junction bases: 21. Germline loops: CDR1 LNHDA, CDR2 SQIVND (reference sequence). This CDR3 comprises 20 residues. The DNA for the CDR3 is TGTGCCAGTAGTTCCCCAGGGGGCGCGGGTCAGTATTTTCGGAACACTGAAGCTTTCTTT. Translation: CASSSPGGAGQYFRNTEAFF.

The rearrangement links TRBV6-2 or TRBV6-3 to TRBJ2-7; 7 bases agree with TRBD1. Trimming at V came to 4 bases and at J to 2 bases, leaving 5 bases not matched to a gene. This CDR3 region has 14 residues. CDR1 and CDR2 from the germline V gene are MNHEY and SVGEGT. The CDR3 DNA reads TGTGCCAGCAGTTCAACAGGGGCCCCCTACGAGCAGTACGTC. Translating it yields CASSSTGAPYEQYV.

This sequence joins TRBV19 and TRBJ1-4; TRBD1 is a possible D gene (6 bases). Germline lookup yields CDR1 LNHDA and CDR2 SQIVND (reference sequence). V was cut by 6 bases and J by 1 base, with 15 bases left in between. This CDR3 region has 16 residues. The CDR3 region is CASRQGTSVTNEKLFF. CDR3 nucleotide sequence: TGTGCCAGTAGGCAAGGGACATCGGTAACTAATGAAAAACTGTTTTTT.

The V call is TRBV10-2, the J call TRBJ2-2, with TRBD1 matching over 11 bases. The CDR3 spans 16 residues. Germline-derived CDR1 and CDR2 are WSHSY and SAAADI. After removal of 6 bases from V and 3 bases from J, the junction contained 6 bases not matched to a gene. For the CDR3, the DNA is TGCGCCAGCAGGGACAGGGGGCACCTAGACACCGGGGAGCTGTTTTTT. It translates to CASRDRGHLDTGELFF.

V usage is TRBV12-3 or TRBV12-4 and J usage is TRBJ2-1, with D unclear. V was pared by 3 bases and J by 7 bases, with 10 bases between. CDR3 size: 13 residues. CDR3 amino acids: CASSFELKNEQFF. CDR3 nucleotides: TGTGCCAGCAGTTTTGAGCTCAAAAATGAGCAGTTCTTC.